A single sample gave rise to the 30 T cell receptor beta chains below, sequenced in a study of patients with pleural tuberculosis. TCRdb re-called the reads with MiXCR, one entry per CDR3 protein. The repertoire holds roughly 27,000 distinct CDR3 sequences, about a sixth seen once, with about 3.7% in the top ten. The sequencing sample was made of peripheral blood. The source is a human donor with pleural tuberculosis.

V gene TRBV6-2 or TRBV6-3 combines with J gene TRBJ2-3; 7 bases agree with TRBD1. With V trimmed by 1 base and J by 4 bases, 2 bases remained unmatched. CDR3 length: 14 amino acids. Germline assignment: CDR1 MNHEY and CDR2 SVGEGT. CDR3 region: CASSYFTGADTQYF. DNA of the CDR3: TGTGCCAGCAGTTACTTCACAGGGGCAGATACGCAGTATTTT.

This clonotype was seen at least ten times. V and J are TRBV3-1 and TRBJ2-5; D possibly corresponds to TRBD1 (5 bases). Germline CDR1 and CDR2: LGHDT and YNNKEL (reference sequence). Trimming took off 1 base at V and 5 bases at J, with 8 bases between the two ends. The CDR3 is made up of 13 amino acids. Written as DNA, the CDR3 is TGTGCCAGCAGCCAAGCCAGGGTTGAGACCCAGTACTTC. Protein: CASSQARVETQYF.

This clonotype was detected ten times or more. The chain couples TRBV5-4 to TRBJ2-5; 9 positions agree with TRBD1. Germline loops: CDR1 SGHNT, CDR2 YYREEE (reference sequence). The trim removed 5 bases at V and 4 bases at J, leaving 15 bases unmatched. CDR3 size: 17 residues. CDR3 nucleotide sequence: TGTGCCAGCAGTTCTCCCCCTGGGGACAGGGTCTCAGAGACCCAGTACTTC. Encoded protein: CASSSPPGDRVSETQYF.

The chain joins TRBV11-2 to TRBJ2-5; D possibly corresponds to TRBD1 (5 bases). The length of the CDR3 is 16 residues. Trimming cost V 5 bases and J 7 bases, with 23 bases left between them. The germline CDR1 and CDR2 sequences are SGHAT and FQNNGV. The DNA of the CDR3 is TGTGCCAGCAGCACGAGAGCGCAGGGAAGCAAAGGGACCCAGTACTTC. Its translation: CASSTRAQGSKGTQYF.

This clonotype appeared many times. The chain recombines TRBV29-1 with TRBJ1-2; perhaps TRBD1 as D (6 bases). V lost 6 bases and J 8 bases, leaving 19 bases between the germline ends. This CDR3 has 13 amino acids. Looked up from germline, CDR1 is SQVTM and CDR2 is ANQGSEA. The CDR3 is CSVPGHGTGGYTF. In DNA, the CDR3 is TGCAGCGTACCGGGACACGGCACGGGGGGCTACACCTTC.

By share, this clonotype ranks as medium-sized. CDR3 in DNA: TGTGCCAGCAGTGAAGATCGGTTTCCGACTGAAGCTTTCTTT. This sequence encodes CASSEDRFPTEAFF. The chain uses TRBV6-1 and TRBJ1-1, with D unclear. The CDR3 is 14 residues long. V was clipped by 1 base and J by 5 bases, with 11 bases between them. Looked up from germline, CDR1 is MNHNS and CDR2 is SASEGT.

This clonotype appeared many times. The J gene is TRBJ1-1, the V gene TRBV7-6; D is uncertain. The CDR3 totals 13 residues. Germline V gene lookup returns CDR1 SGHVS and CDR2 FNYEAQ. The V and J ends lost 1 base and 7 bases respectively, with 10 bases between them. CDR3 DNA: TGTGCCAGCAGCTTAGGAAACCAACTTGAAGCTTTCTTT. Its translation: CASSLGNQLEAFF.

This clonotype was seen at least ten times. The V call is TRBV30, the J call TRBJ1-1; D is unclear. Germline V lookup: CDR1 GTSNPN, CDR2 SVGIG (reference sequence). This CDR3 is built from 14 residues. Trimming shortened V by 2 bases and J by 1 base, and 11 bases separated the two germline ends. CDR3 nucleotide sequence: TGTGCCTGGAGTACCGGCGGAACGAACACTGAAGCTTTCTTT. It is translated as CAWSTGGTNTEAFF.

This clonotype is medium-sized within its sample. The gene calls are TRBV28 and TRBJ2-7; 9 nucleotides match TRBD1. The CDR3 loop spans 14 amino acids. Germline lookup yields CDR1 MDHEN and CDR2 SYDVKM. V was clipped by 8 bases and J by 5 bases; unmatched bases: 10. CDR3 sequence reads: CASRTGTGRHEQYF. Here the CDR3 DNA reads TGTGCCAGCCGGACCGGGACAGGGCGCCACGAGCAGTACTTC. Based on the CDR3 plus reference TRBV28 and TRBJ2-7, the full variable domain is DVKVTQSSRYLVKRTGEKVFLECVQDMDHENMFWYRQDPGLGLRLIYFSYDVKMKEKGDIPEGYSVSREKKERFSLILESASTNQTSMYLCASRTGTGRHEQYFGPGTRLTVT.

The chain uses TRBV28 and TRBJ2-1; tentative D call: TRBD1 (5 bases). V was pared by 3 bases and J by 8 bases, with 8 bases between. This CDR3 region has 12 residues. Germline loops: CDR1 MDHEN, CDR2 SYDVKM. CDR3: CASSFQGYEQFF. CDR3 DNA sequence: TGTGCCAGCAGTTTTCAGGGTTATGAGCAGTTCTTC.

This clonotype has a count of ten or more. The chain combines TRBV10-3 with TRBJ1-1; the D is unclear. V was shortened by 2 bases and J by 3 bases, with 10 bases between the two germline ends. The V gene's germline CDR1 is ENHRY and CDR2 SYGVKD. This CDR3 has 14 residues. The CDR3 nucleotides are TGTGCCATCAGTGAGAATGGGGTGGACACTGAAGCTTTCTTT. This encodes CAISENGVDTEAFF.

This clonotype was recorded at least ten times. The chain joins TRBV7-9 to TRBJ2-2; 7 bases agree with TRBD2. Germline-derived CDR1 and CDR2 are SEHNR and FQNEAQ (reference sequence). The CDR3 loop spans 15 amino acids. The junction had 8 bases not matched to a gene; V was cut back by 5 bases and J by 5 bases. The CDR3 DNA reads TGTGCCAGCAGCCCTTTCCGGGGGGAAACCGGGGAGCTGTTTTTT. It specifies CASSPFRGETGELFF.

This clonotype was seen ten or more times. V and J are TRBV20-1 and TRBJ2-1; D call uncertain. Per germline, CDR1 DFQATT and CDR2 SNEGSKA (reference sequence). V dropped 0 bases and J dropped 2 bases, with 8 bases sitting between them. The CDR3 is made up of 14 amino acids. CDR3 sequence reads: CSARDFNTYNEQFF. CDR3 bases: TGCAGTGCTAGAGATTTCAACACCTACAATGAGCAGTTCTTC.

This clonotype was recorded at least ten times. The genes are TRBV3-1 and TRBJ2-2, with 9 positions matching TRBD1. V lost 2 bases to trimming and J lost 3 bases; unmatched junction nucleotides: 10. The length of the CDR3 is 18 residues. Germline CDR1 LGHDT, CDR2 YNNKEL (reference sequence). CDR3 DNA sequence: TGTGCCAGCAGCCAAATTTACTCCGGGACAGGGCACACCGGGGAGCTGTTTTTT. This codes for CASSQIYSGTGHTGELFF.

This clonotype was counted a few times. Given a much more abundant clone one base away, this may be a read error. The J gene is TRBJ1-2, the V gene TRBV4-1; a weak D match, TRBD1 (6 bases). The length of the CDR3 is 17 residues. Per germline, CDR1 MGHRA and CDR2 YSYEKL. This CDR3 is CASSQDTRTEINYGYAF. Written as DNA, the CDR3 is TGCGCCAGCAGCCAAGATACGAGGACAGAAATTAACTATGGCTACGCCTTC.

This clonotype was seen repeatedly, ten times or more. The J gene is TRBJ2-2, the V gene TRBV12-3 or TRBV12-4; no reliable D call. V lost 0 bases and J lost 5, with 4 bases in between. The CDR3 spans 13 residues. The CDR3 DNA follows: TGTGCCAGCAGTTTAGCTGCGACCGGGGAGCTGTTTTTT. Translating it yields CASSLAATGELFF.

This clonotype appeared many times. V usage is TRBV29-1 and J usage is TRBJ2-1; D is ambiguous. Germline V gene lookup returns CDR1 SQVTM and CDR2 ANQGSEA. V shed 4 bases and J shed 2 bases, with 15 bases lying between them. The CDR3 is 15 residues long. CDR3 residues: CSVVPAHRTYNEQFF. Here the CDR3 DNA reads TGCAGCGTTGTACCGGCACACAGAACCTACAATGAGCAGTTCTTC.

This clonotype was found many times. The genes are TRBV11-2 and TRBJ1-3; D remains ambiguous. There are 10 residues in the CDR3. Germline lookup yields CDR1 SGHAT and CDR2 FQNNGV. V lost 6 bases and J 5 bases, leaving 2 bases between the germline ends. CDR3 in DNA: TGTGCCAGCAGGAGAAACACCATATATTTT. This encodes CASRRNTIYF. The full variable domain, with the rest looked up from reference TRBV11-2 and TRBJ1-3, is EAGVAQSPRYKIIEKRQSVAFWCNPISGHATLYWYQQILGQGPKLLIQFQNNGVVDDSQLPKDRFSAERLKGVDSTLKIQPAKLEDSAVYLCASRRNTIYFGEGSWLTVV.

There are many counts of this clonotype. This chain links TRBV15 with TRBJ1-3; D is perhaps TRBD1 (5 bases). V shed 0 bases and J shed 0 bases, with 9 bases lying between them. CDR3 size: 16 residues. Looked up from germline, CDR1 is LNHNV and CDR2 is YYDKDF (reference sequence). The CDR3 DNA follows: TGTGCCACCAGCAGAGATTATACAGGCTCTGGAAACACCATATATTTT. Translation: CATSRDYTGSGNTIYF.

V is TRBV7-9 and J is TRBJ1-6; D is undetermined. The V gene's germline CDR1 is SEHNR and CDR2 FQNEAQ (reference sequence). The V and J ends lost 8 bases and 6 bases respectively, with 23 bases between them. This CDR3 is 17 amino acids long. The CDR3 DNA sequence: TGTGCCAGCTCAACTACCCGAAGGGCAGACTTTAATTCACCCCTCCACTTT. Amino acid sequence: CASSTTRRADFNSPLHF.

This clonotype has at least ten counts. The chain is built from TRBV24-1 and TRBJ2-1, with D hard to call. This CDR3 is 12 amino acids long. CDR1 is KGHDR, CDR2 SFDVKD, per germline. Trimming shortened V by 0 bases and J by 10 bases, and 6 bases separated the two germline ends. For the CDR3, the DNA is TGTGCCACCAGTGATTTGAGAGAAGAGCAGTTCTTC. Protein: CATSDLREEQFF.

This clonotype was observed many times. V is TRBV2 and J is TRBJ1-1, with D possibly being TRBD1 (5 bases). This CDR3 is 13 amino acids long. Trimming took 5 bases from V and 0 from J, leaving 7 bases between them. The germline CDR1 and CDR2 sequences are SNHLY and FYNNEI. The CDR3 spells CASSLGVNTEAFF. DNA for the CDR3: TGTGCCAGCAGTCTAGGGGTGAACACTGAAGCTTTCTTT. The complete variable domain, with remaining parts taken from reference TRBV2 and TRBJ1-1, reads EPEVTQTPSHQVTQMGQEVILRCVPISNHLYFYWYRQILGQKVEFLVSFYNNEISEKSEIFDDQFSVERPDGSNFTLKIRSTKLEDSAMYFCASSLGVNTEAFFGQGTRLTVV.

The chain combines TRBV15 with TRBJ1-1; 9 positions match TRBD1. Per the germline V gene, CDR1 is LNHNV and CDR2 is YYDKDF (reference sequence). Losses at the gene ends were 3 bases for V and 5 bases for J; bases not matched to a gene: 13. The length of the CDR3 is 17 residues. CDR3 bases: TGTGCCACCAGCAGCGTTGTTGGGACAGGGTTGGTGACTGAAGCTTTCTTT. It translates to CATSSVVGTGLVTEAFF.

On this clonotype itself: With a much larger clone just one base away, this may be a read error. This rearrangement joins TRBV14 to TRBJ2-1; maybe TRBD1 (6 bases). Per the germline V gene, CDR1 is SGHDN and CDR2 is FVKESK. The CDR3 has 13 amino acids. The CDR3 is CASAHYRDRRQLF. The CDR3 DNA reads TGTGCCAGCGCGCACTACAGGGATCGGCGACAGCTCTTC.

There are many counts of this clonotype. The rearrangement joins TRBV28 to TRBJ1-5; 7 bases agree with TRBD1. Looked up from germline, CDR1 is MDHEN and CDR2 is SYDVKM. V lost 4 bases, J lost 4 bases, and 7 bases stayed unmatched. The CDR3 contains 15 residues. CDR3 residues: CASSSRGLRNQPQHF. For the CDR3, the DNA is TGTGCCAGCAGTTCGAGGGGGCTAAGGAATCAGCCCCAGCATTTT.

By sample share, this clonotype is medium-sized. The CDR3 bases are TGTGCCAGCAGTGAAGGTGGGACAGGCGGTGAAGCTTTCTTT. It is translated as CASSEGGTGGEAFF. The chain carries TRBV6-1 and TRBJ1-1; TRBD1 agrees at 8 bases. The germline CDR1 and CDR2 sequences are MNHNS and SASEGT. This CDR3 contains 14 residues. V shed 1 base, J shed 7 bases, and the junction held 5 bases outside the gene matches.

The table lists this clonotype with a few counts. V usage is TRBV29-1 and J usage is TRBJ1-3; D is perhaps TRBD1 (5 bases). The CDR3 has 15 residues. V dropped 1 base and J dropped 4 bases, with 14 bases sitting between them. Germline CDR1 and CDR2: SQVTM and ANQGSEA. The CDR3 nucleotides read TGCAGCGTTGAAGCCCGGTGGGGGAGCGGAAACACCATATATTTT. Its translation is CSVEARWGSGNTIYF.

This clonotype has at least ten counts. The gene calls are TRBV4-1 and TRBJ1-1; 8 bases are a match to TRBD1. The CDR3 contains 16 residues. J lost 7 bases, V lost 1 base, and 11 bases had no gene match. Germline CDR1 MGHRA, CDR2 YSYEKL. The DNA of the CDR3 is TGCGCCAGCAGCCAAGGCACCCGGACAGGGCGGGGTGAAGCTTTCTTT. Its protein is CASSQGTRTGRGEAFF.

This clonotype was observed many times. Here the CDR3 DNA reads TGTGCCAGCTCACCTGGACAGGGCCATGGCTACACCTTC. Amino acids: CASSPGQGHGYTF. The chain uses TRBV18 and TRBJ1-2, with 8 bases fitting TRBD1. Germline CDR1 and CDR2: KGHSH and LQKENI. The trim removed 3 bases at V and 6 bases at J, leaving 3 bases unmatched. This CDR3 region has 13 residues.

Of note for this clonotype: Compared with germline, one end of the junction differs, possibly owing to a read error. The V and J genes are TRBV28 and TRBJ1-2, with D unclear. Germline CDR1 MDHEN, CDR2 SYDVKM. This CDR3 contains 13 residues. The DNA of the CDR3 is TGTGCCAGCAGGGTGAGACTGAACTATGGCCACACCTTC. This sequence encodes CASRVRLNYGHTF.